Following are 10 T cell receptor beta chains from one sample sequenced in a study of PD-L1 blockade in urothelial cancer. Data came from immunoSEQ multiplex PCR; TCRdb stores just in-frame clones and leaves some out. Altogether tens of thousands of clones are present, roughly 77% being singletons, with the ten largest covering approximately 3.6%. Here the sequenced sample was PBMCs, taken around atezolizumab (anti-PD-L1) treatment. All receptors derive from a man aged 65-85 years with urothelial cancer.

This clone was seen just once. Relative to the germline gene, one junction end is altered; a read error may explain this. The chain has TRBV7-7 and TRBJ2-7; TRBD2 matches at 9 bases. Germline V lookup: CDR1 SSHAT, CDR2 FNYEAQ (reference sequence). CDR3 size: 16 residues. CDR3 sequence reads: CASSPILAGGVDEQYF. As DNA, the CDR3 is TGTGCTAGCAGCCCTATTTTGGCGGGGGGGGTCGACGAGCAGTACTTC.

This chain links TRBV11-3 with TRBJ2-7; 13 positions match TRBD2. Germline V CDR1 and CDR2: SGHNT, YENEEA. The CDR3 is made up of 16 amino acids. V lost 1 base and J lost 6; bases outside the gene matches: 6. The CDR3 reads CASSLGGLAGHGEQYF. The CDR3 DNA sequence: TGTGCCAGCAGCTTAGGGGGACTAGCGGGACATGGCGAGCAGTACTTC.

In this sample, this clone turned up once. The V gene is TRBV4-3, the J gene TRBJ1-2; 11 bases fit TRBD1. Germline V gene data show CDR1 as LGHNA and CDR2 as YSLEER. Losses at the gene ends were 1 base for V and 7 bases for J; bases not matched to a gene: 5. This CDR3 contains 15 residues. CDR3 coding DNA: TGCGCCAGCAGCCAAGGGACAGGGGGCCTGGGTGGCTACACCTTC. Translated: CASSQGTGGLGGYTF.

The chain employs TRBV7-9 and TRBJ1-1, with 8 positions matching TRBD1. V lost 1 base, J lost 4 bases, and 2 bases stayed unmatched. Germline V gene lookup returns CDR1 SEHNR and CDR2 FQNEAQ (reference sequence). The CDR3 sequence is 14 residues long. The CDR3 spells CASSLGDRSTEAFF. The CDR3 DNA is TGTGCCAGCAGCTTAGGGGACAGGAGCACTGAAGCTTTCTTT.

There are a few counts of this clone. In nucleotides, the CDR3 is TGTGCCAGCAGCTCTACGCCGGGACTAGCGGGGAATGAGCAGTTCTTC. Translation gives CASSSTPGLAGNEQFF. This chain connects TRBV7-9 to TRBJ2-1; 13 nucleotides align to TRBD2. Trimming took 4 bases from V and 7 from J; bases not matched to a gene: 7. The CDR3 length is 16 residues. Germline lookup yields CDR1 SEHNR and CDR2 FQNEAQ (reference sequence).

V and J are TRBV4-2 and TRBJ2-1, with 8 bases aligning to TRBD1. The germline V gene encodes CDR1 LGHNA and CDR2 YNFKEQ. J lost 9 bases, V lost 3 bases, and 10 bases had no gene match. The CDR3 length is 15 residues. CDR3 residues: CASSQETGATGEQFF. The CDR3 nucleotides read TGTGCCAGCAGCCAGGAGACAGGGGCCACGGGTGAGCAGTTCTTC.

The genes are TRBV6-1 and TRBJ1-2; D not resolved. CDR1 is MNHNS, CDR2 SASEGT, per germline. Between the trimmed V and J ends, which lost 1 base and 4 bases, there was a span of 13 bases. CDR3 size: 15 residues. In DNA, the CDR3 is TGTGCCAGCAGTGAAGGTAGCAGTCCAGCCTATGGCTACACCTTC. Protein product: CASSEGSSPAYGYTF.

CDR3 nucleotides: TGTGCCAGTAGTATAGTTGGCAGGGCAACGCCAAACACCGGGGAGCTGTTTTTT. Its protein product is CASSIVGRATPNTGELFF. The chain is built from TRBV19 and TRBJ2-2; possibly TRBD1 for D (5 bases). Per germline, CDR1 LNHDA and CDR2 SQIVND (reference sequence). The CDR3 is 18 amino acids. The germline V and J ends were trimmed by 1 base and 2 bases, with 17 bases remaining between them.

This chain uses TRBV7-6 with TRBJ2-7, with 7 bases fitting TRBD1. Germline-derived CDR1 and CDR2 are SGHVS and FNYEAQ. The CDR3 is 16 amino acids. The V gene end was trimmed by 0 bases and the J gene end by 1 base; junction bases not matched to a gene: 6. The CDR3 reads CASSLAPSGQSYEQYF. The CDR3 nucleotides are TGTGCCAGCAGCTTAGCCCCGTCGGGACAGTCCTACGAGCAGTACTTC.

V gene TRBV18 combines with J gene TRBJ1-2, with TRBD1 matching over 7 bases. Per the germline V gene, CDR1 is KGHSH and CDR2 is LQKENI. This CDR3 has 14 residues. J lost 3 bases, V lost 1 base, and 2 bases had no gene match. The CDR3 DNA reads as TGTGCCAGCTCACCACGGCAGGGGGACTATGGCTACACCTTC. Translated: CASSPRQGDYGYTF.